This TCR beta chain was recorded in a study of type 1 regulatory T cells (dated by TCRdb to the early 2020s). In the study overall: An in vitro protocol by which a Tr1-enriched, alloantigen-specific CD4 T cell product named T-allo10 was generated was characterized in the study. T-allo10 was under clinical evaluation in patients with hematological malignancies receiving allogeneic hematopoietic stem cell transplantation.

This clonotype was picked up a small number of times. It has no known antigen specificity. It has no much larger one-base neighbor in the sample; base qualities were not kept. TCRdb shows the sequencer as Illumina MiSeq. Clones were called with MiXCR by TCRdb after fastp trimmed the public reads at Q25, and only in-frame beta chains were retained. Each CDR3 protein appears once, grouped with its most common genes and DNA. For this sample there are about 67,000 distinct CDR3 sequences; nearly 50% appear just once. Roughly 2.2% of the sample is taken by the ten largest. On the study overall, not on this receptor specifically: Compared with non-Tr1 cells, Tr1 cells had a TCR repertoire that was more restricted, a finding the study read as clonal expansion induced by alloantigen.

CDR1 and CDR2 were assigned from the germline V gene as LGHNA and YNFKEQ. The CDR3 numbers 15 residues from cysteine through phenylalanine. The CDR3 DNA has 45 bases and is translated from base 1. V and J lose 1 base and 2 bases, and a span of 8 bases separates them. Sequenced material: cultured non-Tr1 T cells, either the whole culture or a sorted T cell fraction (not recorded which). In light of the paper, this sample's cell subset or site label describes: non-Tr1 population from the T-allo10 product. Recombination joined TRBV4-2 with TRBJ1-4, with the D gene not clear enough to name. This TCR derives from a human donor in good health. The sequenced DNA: TGTGCCAGCAGCCAAGTAGGTTCCACTAATGAAAAACTGTTTTTT. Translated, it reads CASSQVGSTNEKLFF.